Below, 30 T cell receptor beta chains from the same sample are listed, as sequenced in a study of shared clonotypes between healthy human individuals. CD8 cells classed as naive were CD45RO-negative and positively selected for CCR7, excluding terminally differentiated effector memory CD45RA+ cells. Profiling relied on immunoSEQ multiplex PCR, and the TCRdb table lists in-frame clones only, not all of them. The sample has over 2 million clones, less than 95% seen once. The source material was naive CD8+ T cells sorted from blood. The receptor set was obtained from a man aged 18 to 35 in good health.

With respect to this clone: One end of the junction does not line up with germline, which may come from a read error. CDR3 sequence: CASSINIGSASRF. For the CDR3, the DNA is TGTGCCAGTAGTATAAATATTGGCTCAGCCTCTCGTTTT. The chain carries TRBV19 and TRBJ1-5; D not certain. This CDR3 has 13 residues. In germline, CDR1 is LNHDA, CDR2 SQIVND (reference sequence).

The chain joins TRBV4-2 to TRBJ2-7; either TRBD1 or TRBD2 may fit D (5 bases each). CDR3 length equals 19 residues. V lost 0 bases, J lost 6 bases, and 27 bases lay in between. Germline V gene data show CDR1 as LGHNA and CDR2 as YNFKEQ. CDR3 nucleotide sequence: TGTGCCAGCAGCCAAGATTCCAGGGCCGGGCCCCCGCCGGGGTTCGAGCAGTACTTC. This sequence encodes CASSQDSRAGPPPGFEQYF.

The chain has TRBV19 and TRBJ2-5; 12 bases match TRBD2. There are 19 residues in the CDR3. Germline V gene data show CDR1 as LNHDA and CDR2 as SQIVND (reference sequence). Trimming took 2 bases from V and 2 from J; bases not matched to a gene: 12. The CDR3 protein is CASSILGLAGQGTQETQYF. The CDR3 DNA reads TGTGCCAGTAGTATACTCGGACTAGCGGGGCAGGGGACTCAAGAGACCCAGTACTTC. The full variable domain, in which reference TRBV19 and TRBJ2-5 provide the parts outside the CDR3, is DGGITQSPKYLFRKEGQNVTLSCEQNLNHDAMYWYRQDPGQGLRLIYYSQIVNDFQKGDIAEGYSVSREKKESFPLTVTSAQKNPTAFYLCASSILGLAGQGTQETQYFGPGTRLLVL.

The CDR3 DNA reads as TGTGCCAGCAGCGTAGAGCCTAGCGGGACTTGGGACGAGCAGTACTTC. It translates to CASSVEPSGTWDEQYF. V gene TRBV9 combines with J gene TRBJ2-7; TRBD2 matches 9 bases. Germline CDR1 and CDR2: SGDLS and YYNGEE. CDR3 length: 16 residues. V was pared by 0 bases and J by 5 bases, with 9 bases of the junction left unmatched. Combining the CDR3 with reference TRBV9 and TRBJ2-7 gives the whole variable domain DSGVTQTPKHLITATGQRVTLRCSPRSGDLSVYWYQQSLDQGLQFLIQYYNGEERAKGNILERFSAQQFPDLHSELNLSSLELGDSALYFCASSVEPSGTWDEQYFGPGTRLTVT.

The V gene is TRBV29-1, the J gene TRBJ2-1; 15 bases line up with TRBD2. This CDR3 region has 17 residues. CDR1 is SQVTM, CDR2 ANQGSEA, per germline. V was clipped by 3 bases and J by 8 bases; unmatched bases: 11. The DNA of the CDR3 is TGCAGCGTTGATGAACTCGGACTAGCGGGAGGGCCTTATGAGCAGTTCTTC. The encoded protein is CSVDELGLAGGPYEQFF.

The chain joins TRBV9 to TRBJ1-1; D is perhaps TRBD1 (6 bases). Germline loops: CDR1 SGDLS, CDR2 YYNGEE. This CDR3 comprises 15 residues. V lost 4 bases and J lost 3, with 16 bases in between. The CDR3 spells CASSIVGARDTEAFF. The CDR3 DNA reads TGTGCCAGCAGCATAGTGGGGGCACGGGACACTGAAGCTTTCTTT.

This rearrangement joins TRBV13 to TRBJ2-3; 9 nucleotides agree with TRBD2. CDR1 is PRHDT, CDR2 FYEKMQ, per germline (reference sequence). This CDR3 is built from 16 residues. V was clipped by 3 bases and J by 1 base; unmatched bases: 5. The CDR3 here is CASSFPTSGRTDTQYF. The CDR3 DNA reads as TGTGCCAGCAGCTTCCCGACTAGCGGACGCACAGATACGCAGTATTTT. The full variable domain, its missing parts supplied by reference TRBV13 and TRBJ2-3, is AAGVIQSPRHLIKEKRETATLKCYPIPRHDTVYWYQQGPGQDPQFLISFYEKMQSDKGSIPDRFSAQQFSDYHSELNMSSLELGDSALYFCASSFPTSGRTDTQYFGPGTRLTVL.

This rearrangement joins TRBV19 to TRBJ1-1; 8 nucleotides align to TRBD1. CDR1 is LNHDA and CDR2 is SQIVND in the germline V gene (reference sequence). The junction had 17 bases not matched to a gene; V was cut back by 7 bases and J by 1 base. CDR3 length: 18 residues. CDR3 nucleotides: TGTGCCAGTATGGATTTGATAGCGGCGGGACAGGAGAACACTGAAGCTTTCTTT. It encodes CASMDLIAAGQENTEAFF.

This clone is a singleton in its sample. The chain recombines TRBV9 with TRBJ2-5, with a weak D call TRBD1 (6 bases). Germline assignment: CDR1 SGDLS and CDR2 YYNGEE. The ends were cut back, 0 bases at V and 3 bases at J, with 9 bases in the middle. The CDR3 extends over 14 amino acids. The CDR3 nucleotides read TGTGCCAGCAGCGTAGAGGGGGTAGAAGAGACCCAGTACTTC. It specifies CASSVEGVEETQYF.

The J gene is TRBJ2-3, the V gene TRBV6-5; TRBD2 aligns across 8 bases. The CDR3 has 15 residues. The germline V gene encodes CDR1 MNHEY and CDR2 SVGAGI. V trimming: 8 bases; J trimming: 5 bases; junction bases outside the gene matches: 12. DNA for the CDR3: TGTGCCAGCGGGTTAGCGGGGAGATGGGGAGATACGCAGTATTTT. Translating it yields CASGLAGRWGDTQYF.

V and J are TRBV11-2 and TRBJ2-7; TRBD2 might be the D (6 bases). Trimming removed 5 bases at V and 6 bases at J, with 14 bases between. The CDR3 sequence is 13 residues long. From germline, CDR1 is SGHAT and CDR2 FQNNGV. The CDR3, as DNA: TGTGCCAGCAGCCTCCACGGGACTCTCGAGCAGTACTTC. This gives the protein CASSLHGTLEQYF.

The genes are TRBV27 and TRBJ2-1; the match to TRBD1 covers 7 bases. J lost 7 bases, V lost 6 bases, and 9 bases had no gene match. CDR1 MNHEY and CDR2 SMNVEV come from the germline V gene (reference sequence). This CDR3 is built from 14 residues. CDR3 sequence: CASRLGGLLNEQFF. The CDR3 nucleotides read TGTGCCAGCAGACTAGGGGGCCTCTTGAATGAGCAGTTCTTC.

The rearrangement joins TRBV7-9 to TRBJ2-3; 10 bases align to TRBD2. V shed 5 bases and J 12 bases; nucleotides not matched to a gene: 5. Germline V gene sequence: CDR1 SEHNR, CDR2 FQNEAQ (reference sequence). The CDR3 length is 12 residues. CDR3 amino acids: CASSPGLADQYF. The CDR3 nucleotides are TGTGCCAGCAGCCCCGGACTAGCGGATCAGTATTTT.

The chain employs TRBV10-3 and TRBJ2-7; D possibly corresponds to TRBD2 (6 bases). Germline CDR1 is ENHRY and CDR2 is SYGVKD. This CDR3 is built from 16 residues. Trimming shortened V by 0 bases and J by 2 bases, and 14 bases separated the two germline ends. CDR3 sequence (DNA): TGTGCCATCAGTGAGTCGACGGGAGCGCCAACCTACGAGCAGTACTTC. The encoded protein is CAISESTGAPTYEQYF.

This rearrangement joins TRBV11-2 to TRBJ2-1; D is unclear. CDR3 length: 15 residues. Germline assignment: CDR1 SGHAT and CDR2 FQNNGV. Trimming pared 1 base from V and 9 bases from J, leaving 16 bases between. This CDR3 reads CASSLVGAAMGEQFF. Written as DNA, the CDR3 is TGTGCCAGCAGCTTAGTTGGCGCAGCTATGGGTGAGCAGTTCTTC.

On this clone itself: The sample holds other DNA sequences that translate to the same CDR3. The J gene is TRBJ2-7, the V gene TRBV4-3; 9 nucleotides agree with TRBD1. This CDR3 has 14 amino acids. With 4 bases clipped from V and 4 bases from J, the junction kept 5 bases outside the gene matches. Germline CDR1 is LGHNA and CDR2 is YSLEER. The CDR3 DNA sequence: TGCGCCAGCAGCCCCGGGACAGGGAGTTACGAGCAGTACTTC. Protein: CASSPGTGSYEQYF.

The chain combines TRBV27 with TRBJ2-7; 10 nucleotides agree with TRBD1. CDR1 and CDR2 from the germline V gene are MNHEY and SMNVEV (reference sequence). The CDR3 extends over 15 amino acids. V shed 4 bases and J 5 bases; nucleotides not matched to a gene: 8. For the CDR3, the DNA is TGTGCCAGCAGTTCCACGACAGGGGGCTTCAACGAGCAGTACTTC. Its translation is CASSSTTGGFNEQYF.

About this clone: Other DNA sequences in this specimen translate into the identical CDR3. The V gene is TRBV9, the J gene TRBJ2-7; D is undetermined. The germline V and J ends were trimmed by 0 bases and 2 bases, with 9 bases remaining between them. The CDR3 loop spans 14 amino acids. Germline V gene lookup returns CDR1 SGDLS and CDR2 YYNGEE. Written as DNA, the CDR3 is TGTGCCAGCAGCGTAGATGGCAGAACCTACGAGCAGTACTTC. Translated, it gives CASSVDGRTYEQYF.

This clone was seen a handful of times. The V gene is TRBV5-6, the J gene TRBJ2-7; 15 nucleotides agree with TRBD2. In germline, CDR1 is SGHDT, CDR2 YYEEEE. The CDR3 loop spans 17 amino acids. The J segment lost 6 bases and the V segment lost 2 bases, leaving 9 bases of the junction unmatched. This chain's CDR3 is CASSFRTSGRALSEQYF. CDR3 nucleotides: TGTGCCAGCAGCTTTCGGACTAGCGGGAGGGCATTAAGCGAGCAGTACTTC.

This chain connects TRBV5-4 to TRBJ1-2; D is unresolved. This CDR3 has 15 residues. The germline gives CDR1 SGHNT, CDR2 YYREEE (reference sequence). The ends were cut back, 0 bases at V and 0 bases at J, with 9 bases in the middle. CDR3 DNA sequence: TGTGCCAGCAGCTTGGACCCGGGGACTAACTATGGCTACACCTTC. It yields the protein CASSLDPGTNYGYTF. Looking up the rest from reference TRBV5-4 and TRBJ1-2 gives the full variable domain: ETGVTQSPTHLIKTRGQQVTLRCSSQSGHNTVSWYQQALGQGPQFIFQYYREEENGRGNFPPRFSGLQFPNYSSELNVNALELDDSALYLCASSLDPGTNYGYTFGSGTRLTVV.

The genes are TRBV6-6 and TRBJ2-7, with D tentatively TRBD1 or TRBD2 (6 bases each). The CDR3 consists of 15 residues. V shed 0 bases and J shed 3 bases, with 12 bases lying between them. Per germline, CDR1 MNHNY and CDR2 SVGAGI (reference sequence). The CDR3 sequence: CASSYSRGDIYEQYF. CDR3 nucleotides: TGTGCCAGCAGTTACTCGAGGGGGGACATCTACGAGCAGTACTTC.

The chain combines TRBV9 with TRBJ2-1; TRBD2 is a possible D gene (7 bases). The germline gives CDR1 SGDLS, CDR2 YYNGEE. This CDR3 region has 15 residues. Deletions cut 0 bases from V and 4 bases from J, with 11 bases between. The CDR3 DNA follows: TGTGCCAGCAGCGTAGGCGGGGGCCAGTACAATGAGCAGTTCTTC. Protein product: CASSVGGGQYNEQFF.

This clone was counted once. The rearrangement uses TRBV11-3 and TRBJ2-5; 7 bases fit TRBD1. The CDR3 is 13 amino acids. Germline V gives CDR1 SGHNT, CDR2 YENEEA. The trim removed 6 bases at V and 3 bases at J, leaving 4 bases unmatched. The CDR3 DNA sequence: TGTGCCAGCAGGGGGGACAGCAAAGAGACCCAGTACTTC. Protein sequence: CASRGDSKETQYF.

The count of this clone is one. This chain joins TRBV4-1 and TRBJ2-6; D unresolved. The CDR3 covers 16 residues. The V end was cut by 3 bases, the J end by 4 bases, with 13 bases between. Germline CDR1 reads MGHRA; CDR2 reads YSYEKL. The CDR3 bases are TGCGCCAGCAGCCAGTCAGCTGGGGTCGGGGCCAACGTCCTGACTTTC. Protein product: CASSQSAGVGANVLTF.

CDR3 amino acids: CASSSQGSGGNTIYF. Written as DNA, the CDR3 is TGTGCCAGCAGCTCACAGGGGTCTGGTGGAAACACCATATATTTT. This chain connects TRBV5-6 to TRBJ1-3; 7 nucleotides agree with TRBD1. The germline V gene has CDR1 SGHDT and CDR2 YYEEEE. The CDR3 totals 15 residues. V dropped 3 bases and J dropped 3; count of bases not matched to a gene: 6.

The V gene is TRBV7-6, the J gene TRBJ2-7; 7 nucleotides match TRBD1. CDR1 is SGHVS, CDR2 FNYEAQ, per germline. The trim removed 5 bases at V and 3 bases at J, leaving 4 bases unmatched. The length of the CDR3 is 13 residues. This chain's CDR3 is CASSRGGSYEQYF. CDR3 coding DNA: TGTGCCAGCAGCCGAGGGGGCAGCTACGAGCAGTACTTC.

V gene TRBV11-2 combines with J gene TRBJ2-1, with D possibly matching TRBD2 (5 bases). The CDR3 spans 15 residues. The V end was cut by 4 bases, the J end by 4 bases, with 14 bases between. Germline V gene sequence: CDR1 SGHAT, CDR2 FQNNGV. CDR3 nucleotides: TGTGCCAGCAGCTCTAGCCCCGGGCCGTACAATGAGCAGTTCTTC. It yields the protein CASSSSPGPYNEQFF.

The gene calls are TRBV2 and TRBJ1-5; 12 bases agree with TRBD1. This CDR3 has 17 amino acids. Trimming removed 8 bases from V and 1 base from J; junction bases left unmatched: 9. Per the germline V gene, CDR1 is SNHLY and CDR2 is FYNNEI. CDR3 loop: CASDGDRGPRSNQPQHF. CDR3 bases: TGTGCCAGCGACGGGGACAGGGGGCCGCGGAGCAATCAGCCCCAGCATTTT.

This chain connects TRBV4-1 to TRBJ2-5, with TRBD2 as a possible D gene (6 bases). Germline lookup yields CDR1 MGHRA and CDR2 YSYEKL. With 3 bases removed from V and 5 bases from J, the gap between germline ends came to 16 bases. The CDR3 is made up of 15 amino acids. The CDR3, as DNA: TGCGCCAGCAGCCAGCTGGGAGGTAGCGCGGAGACCCAGTACTTC. Protein: CASSQLGGSAETQYF.

This sequence joins TRBV4-1 and TRBJ1-2; D gene ambiguous. This CDR3 contains 15 residues. V shed 4 bases and J shed 0 bases, with 12 bases lying between them. CDR1 MGHRA and CDR2 YSYEKL come from the germline V gene. CDR3 coding DNA: TGCGCCAGCAGCCCGACCTATGGGGCTAACTATGGCTACACCTTC. Amino acid sequence: CASSPTYGANYGYTF.